The 8 T cell receptor beta chains presented below share a single source sample, sequenced in a study of T cell repertoires in cytomegalovirus infection. TCRdb re-called the reads through MiXCR, storing one row per CDR3 protein. The sample contains about 530,000 distinct CDR3 sequences, about 26% of which appear only once. Sequencing was performed on PBMCs. The receptors derive from a human donor in good health (CMV status not recorded). Some clones in this sample may be carry-over from other donors' samples.

This clonotype has just a few counts. The chain combines TRBV6-2 or TRBV6-3 with TRBJ2-5; D call uncertain. Per germline, CDR1 MNHEY and CDR2 SVGEGT. V lost 7 bases to trimming and J lost 5 bases, with 14 bases between them. The CDR3 loop spans 13 amino acids. CDR3 coding DNA: TGTGCCAGCACACAACCACCCTTGGAGACCCAGTACTTC. Translating gives CASTQPPLETQYF.

This clonotype turned up a few times. V usage is TRBV5-1 and J usage is TRBJ2-1; 16 bases fit TRBD2. Germline loops: CDR1 SGHRS, CDR2 YFSETQ. The V segment lost 0 bases and the J segment 7 bases; nucleotides outside the gene matches: 7. The CDR3 has 18 amino acids. CDR3 nucleotide sequence: TGCGCCAGCAGCTTGGTGGGACTAGCGGGAGGGCCCGGGAATGAGCAGTTCTTC. This gives the protein CASSLVGLAGGPGNEQFF.

The CDR3 loop reads CASSTLRTRSEQFF. Written as DNA, the CDR3 is TGTGCCAGCAGCACCCTAAGGACGCGCTCTGAGCAGTTCTTC. The genes are TRBV7-9 and TRBJ2-1, with D hard to call. Germline values: CDR1 SEHNR, CDR2 FQNEAQ (reference sequence). CDR3 length: 14 amino acids. V lost 5 bases to trimming and J lost 9 bases, with 17 bases between them.

This clonotype was counted between two and nine times. V usage is TRBV6-1 and J usage is TRBJ1-4, with D possibly matching TRBD1 (6 bases). Germline CDR1 reads MNHNS; CDR2 reads SASEGT. The CDR3 loop spans 14 amino acids. Trimming cost V 3 bases and J 4 bases, with 9 bases left between them. The CDR3 is CASSDRGINEKLFF. DNA of the CDR3: TGTGCCAGCAGTGACAGGGGAATTAATGAAAAACTGTTTTTT.

Here the CDR3 reads CASSLLSPRRYNEQFF. CDR3 in DNA: TGTGCCAGCAGTTTACTCTCCCCTAGGCGGTACAATGAGCAGTTCTTC. V usage is TRBV12-3 or TRBV12-4 and J usage is TRBJ2-1, with D unclear. The CDR3 spans 16 residues. Trimming took off 2 bases at V and 4 bases at J, with 15 bases between the two ends.

The J gene is TRBJ2-1, the V gene TRBV5-1; 8 nucleotides line up with TRBD2. The V and J ends lost 0 bases and 1 base, in that order; junction bases with no gene match: 6. CDR3 length: 17 amino acids. Germline-derived CDR1 and CDR2 are SGHRS and YFSETQ. The DNA of the CDR3 is TGCGCCAGCAGCTTGGTCCGGGGGGGCGGGTCCTACAATGAGCAGTTCTTC. Translation: CASSLVRGGGSYNEQFF.

The V call is TRBV6-2 or TRBV6-3, the J call TRBJ2-7; D uncertain. The germline V and J ends were trimmed by 6 bases and 2 bases, with 14 bases remaining between them. This CDR3 region has 14 residues. Per the germline V gene, CDR1 is MNHEY and CDR2 is SVGEGT. CDR3 region: CASSPYRRAYEQYF. The CDR3 DNA follows: TGTGCCAGCAGCCCCTATCGTCGTGCCTACGAGCAGTACTTC.

In its sample, this clonotype was seen many times. The gene calls are TRBV7-2 and TRBJ2-3; 10 nucleotides match TRBD2. The CDR3 is made up of 16 amino acids. With V trimmed by 1 base and J by 3 bases, 4 bases remained unmatched. Germline V gene sequence: CDR1 SGHTA, CDR2 FQGNSA. The CDR3 here is CASSLDWTSGTDTQYF. In nucleotides, the CDR3 is TGTGCCAGCAGCTTAGATTGGACTAGCGGAACAGATACGCAGTATTTT. Full variable domain (remainder filled in from reference TRBV7-2 and TRBJ2-3): GAGVSQSPSNKVTEKGKDVELRCDPISGHTALYWYRQSLGQGLEFLIYFQGNSAPDKSGLPSDRFSAERTGGSVSTLTIQRTQQEDSAVYLCASSLDWTSGTDTQYFGPGTRLTVL.